The sequence of this TCR beta chain was determined in a study of T cell repertoires in cytomegalovirus infection. Study summary: Both CMV infection and a matching HLA type were indicated by public TCR beta signatures.

One entry per CDR3 protein results from TCRdb running MiXCR on the reads. The table lists about 490,000 distinct CDR3 sequences, 26% of them singletons. This clonotype was seen only a few times. Its cognate antigen is unknown. The ends were cut back, 2 bases at V and 0 bases at J, with 10 bases in the middle. The length of the CDR3 is 15 residues. Germline V gives CDR1 MNHEY, CDR2 SVGAGI. Overall study findings and caveats: Public TCR beta family frequency separated CMV-and-HLA carriers, including in an independent cohort. Clonotypes of TCR beta that were HLA-C-restricted and CMV-specific dominated the ex vivo response.

The receptor comes from a human donor in good health (CMV status not recorded). Some clones in this sample may be carry-over from other donors' samples. The chain couples TRBV6-5 to TRBJ1-2; D not certain. The specimen was PBMCs. The CDR3 sequence: CASSYLNMANYGYTF. CDR3 DNA sequence: TGTGCCAGCAGTTACCTCAACATGGCTAACTATGGCTACACCTTC.